This T cell receptor beta chain is drawn from a study of shared clonotypes between healthy human individuals. Between the trimmed V and J ends, which lost 5 bases and 4 bases, there was a span of 8 bases. Germline V gene lookup returns CDR1 MNHNY and CDR2 SVGAGI (reference sequence). The CDR3 runs 12 residues. The assay was immunoSEQ multiplex PCR, and TCRdb's table has in-frame clones only and misses some. The sample yields 1,400,000 or so clones, less than 99% seen once. Broader study findings: It was only blood that was sampled, and tissue repertoires likely differ.

Remarks on this clone: Its matching antigen is unknown.

The chain employs TRBV6-6 and TRBJ2-5; D remains unclear. The sequenced material came from naive CD4+ T cells sorted from blood. The subset denotes: CD45RA+ positively selected. The clonotype originates from a man in his thirties or forties in good health. The CDR3 DNA follows: TGTGCCAGCAGTAAGAGGTCAGAGACCCAGTACTTC. Its protein is CASSKRSETQYF.